In its sample, the clone carrying this TCR beta chain was seen many times. The antigen is undetermined. Being free of ophthalmopathy for 18 months of follow-up defined stable hyperthyroidism. Hyperthyroidism patients were newly diagnosed, under 2 months' duration, aged 18 to 65. No donor had other autoimmune disease, uncontrolled infection, pregnancy or lactation. Researchers took RNA transcripts and amplified TCR beta CDR3 regions from them. RT-PCR in the first round used HTBI primers; a second-round multiplex PCR followed. TCRdb re-derived calls from the multiplex PCR reads in MiXCR, one entry per CDR3 protein. The sample holds about 370,000 distinct CDR3 sequences, 17% seen once. The sample is drawn from a study of Graves' ophthalmopathy and Graves' hyperthyroidism. General study findings and limits: Thyroid clonotypes that were expanded above 0.001 frequency mostly also appeared in blood.

The CDR3 contains 15 residues. CDR1 is SGHVS, CDR2 FQNEAQ, per germline. Trimming took 0 bases from V and 0 from J, leaving 6 bases between them. Sequencing input: peripheral blood. V usage is TRBV7-8 and J usage is TRBJ1-5; D gene unclear. This TCR derives from an adult woman with stable Graves' hyperthyroidism. CDR3 sequence reads: CASSLARISNQPQHF. CDR3 in DNA: TGTGCCAGCAGCTTAGCACGGATTAGCAATCAGCCCCAGCATTTT.